The next 13 T cell receptor beta chains were all read from a single sample in a study of blood T cell repertoires in COVID-19. Assay: immunoSEQ multiplex PCR; the TCRdb copy retains only in-frame clones and omits some. The sample holds 150,000 to 200,000 clones, approximately 85% seen once. The sample consisted of peripheral blood. Every receptor here comes from a human donor with active or convalescent COVID-19. The donor label of this sample is uncertain.

The gene calls are TRBV5-5 and TRBJ1-2, with D possibly being TRBD1 (5 bases). Trimming removed 4 bases from V and 0 bases from J, with 19 bases in between. Germline lookup yields CDR1 SGHKS and CDR2 YYEKEE (reference sequence). The CDR3 is made up of 17 amino acids. The CDR3 spells CASSRLDGGGTNYGYTF. The CDR3 nucleotides read TGTGCCAGCAGCCGTTTGGACGGCGGGGGTACTAACTATGGCTACACCTTC.

The chain recombines TRBV5-1 with TRBJ1-6, with 7 bases lining up with TRBD1. Germline values: CDR1 SGHRS, CDR2 YFSETQ. With 4 bases clipped from V and 6 bases from J, the junction kept 4 bases outside the gene matches. The CDR3 spans 14 residues. DNA of the CDR3: TGCGCCAGCAGCCCCGGGACAGCTAATTCACCCCTCCACTTT. It is translated as CASSPGTANSPLHF.

J is TRBJ1-1 and V is TRBV7-3; D may be TRBD1 (5 bases). Trimming removed 3 bases at V and 4 bases at J, with 9 bases between. Germline CDR1 reads SGHTA; CDR2 reads FQGTGA. The CDR3 extends over 13 amino acids. CDR3 loop: CASSLSGLTEAFF. The CDR3 DNA sequence: TGTGCCAGCAGCTTGTCGGGACTCACTGAAGCTTTCTTT. The variable domain in full, with the rest retrieved from reference TRBV7-3 and TRBJ1-1, is GAGVSQTPSNKVTEKGKYVELRCDPISGHTALYWYRQSLGQGPEFLIYFQGTGAADDSGLPNDRFFAVRPEGSVSTLKIQRTERGDSAVYLCASSLSGLTEAFFGQGTRLTVV.

The V and J genes are TRBV18 and TRBJ2-7, with TRBD1 identical over 8 bases. This CDR3 is 15 amino acids long. The J segment lost 4 bases and the V segment lost 3 bases, leaving 8 bases of the junction unmatched. Germline-derived CDR1 and CDR2 are KGHSH and LQKENI. The CDR3 loop reads CASSPGSQGGYEQYF. CDR3 in DNA: TGTGCCAGCTCACCGGGGTCACAGGGGGGTTACGAGCAGTACTTC.

This CDR3 is CSVDKPGQGVKSYGYTF. In DNA, the CDR3 is TGCAGCGTCGATAAGCCGGGACAGGGGGTTAAATCTTATGGCTACACCTTC. This chain uses TRBV29-1 with TRBJ1-2; 11 bases line up with TRBD1. The CDR3 loop spans 17 amino acids. The germline V gene has CDR1 SQVTM and CDR2 ANQGSEA. V trimming: 6 bases; J trimming: 5 bases; junction bases outside the gene matches: 17.

The rearrangement uses TRBV28 and TRBJ1-2; 8 nucleotides match TRBD1. This CDR3 spans 12 amino acids. V was pared by 8 bases and J by 4 bases, with 3 bases of the junction left unmatched. The germline V gene encodes CDR1 MDHEN and CDR2 SYDVKM. For the CDR3, the DNA is TGTGCCAGCGGCGGACAGGGCTATGGCTACACCTTC. Translation gives CASGGQGYGYTF.

The chain is built from TRBV28 and TRBJ1-2; weak D call: TRBD1 (6 bases). The V end lost 7 bases, the J end lost 4 bases, and 22 bases lay between the germline ends. From germline, CDR1 is MDHEN and CDR2 SYDVKM. The CDR3 consists of 16 residues. This CDR3 is CASISTIGGGTYGYTF. The CDR3 DNA reads TGTGCCAGCATCTCGACGATAGGTGGGGGCACCTATGGCTACACCTTC.

The sample holds a few counts of this clone. This chain connects TRBV5-4 to TRBJ2-7; weak D call: TRBD1 (5 bases). The CDR3 length is 14 residues. Germline CDR1 is SGHNT and CDR2 is YYREEE (reference sequence). V was shortened by 0 bases and J by 3 bases, with 10 bases between the two germline ends. CDR3 sequence reads: CASSLDRNIYEQYF. DNA for the CDR3: TGTGCCAGCAGCTTGGACAGGAATATCTACGAGCAGTACTTC. The whole variable domain, remainder taken from reference TRBV5-4 and TRBJ2-7, is ETGVTQSPTHLIKTRGQQVTLRCSSQSGHNTVSWYQQALGQGPQFIFQYYREEENGRGNFPPRFSGLQFPNYSSELNVNALELDDSALYLCASSLDRNIYEQYFGPGTRLTVT.

This chain joins TRBV12-3 or TRBV12-4 and TRBJ2-1, with 11 nucleotides matching TRBD2. With V trimmed by 4 bases and J by 15 bases, 8 bases remained unmatched. The CDR3 has 13 amino acids. The CDR3 DNA reads as TGTGCCAGCAGTTCTTTAGCGGGGGGGCGTTCGTTCTTC. It translates to CASSSLAGGRSFF.

V and J are TRBV5-1 and TRBJ2-2; D is perhaps TRBD2 (6 bases). The CDR3 spans 14 residues. V lost 4 bases and J lost 6, with 13 bases in between. Per germline, CDR1 SGHRS and CDR2 YFSETQ. The CDR3 here is CASSPRRDAGELFF. CDR3 DNA: TGCGCCAGCAGCCCTCGGAGGGATGCCGGGGAGCTGTTTTTT.

This clone was seen a handful of times. The chain links TRBV11-2 to TRBJ1-2, with 7 bases aligning to TRBD1. Trimming at V came to 2 bases and at J to 8 bases, leaving 11 bases not matched to a gene. CDR1 SGHAT and CDR2 FQNNGV come from the germline V gene. The CDR3 loop spans 15 amino acids. CDR3 protein: CASSLNLRGLGGYTF. CDR3 sequence (DNA): TGTGCCAGCAGCTTAAATTTAAGGGGGCTAGGGGGCTACACCTTC.

The rearrangement links TRBV7-2 to TRBJ2-1; D call uncertain. This CDR3 has 15 amino acids. V gave up 3 bases and J gave up 7 bases, with 16 bases separating them. Germline CDR1 SGHTA, CDR2 FQGNSA. The CDR3, as DNA: TGTGCCAGCAGCTTGGGTCCGACCAGAGGAAATGAGCAGTTCTTC. Translating it yields CASSLGPTRGNEQFF.

The genes are TRBV7-9 and TRBJ2-5; TRBD2 matches 12 bases. The V gene's germline CDR1 is SEHNR and CDR2 FQNEAQ (reference sequence). With V trimmed by 5 bases and J by 5 bases, 9 bases remained unmatched. The CDR3 totals 16 residues. CDR3 in DNA: TGTGCCAGCAGCCAAGGACTAGCGGGGACCAGGGAGACCCAGTACTTC. Residues: CASSQGLAGTRETQYF.